A selection of T cell receptor beta chains follows, all from one sample in a study of shared clonotypes between healthy human individuals. Assay: immunoSEQ multiplex PCR; the TCRdb copy retains only in-frame clones and omits some. The sample records over 850,000 clones, approximately 80% being singletons. The specimen was memory CD4+ T cells from PBMCs. The receptors stem from a man aged 18-30 years in good health. Some clones in this sample may be carry-over from other donors' samples. Both conserved end residues are part of each CDR3. The order of the fields is V gene, D gene, clone size, J gene, CDR3 DNA, CDR3 protein. D genes are given only for firm matches. Rows may omit the clone size; those that give it use once, few, many or a size class.

TRBV19,TRBD2,few,TRBJ2-5,TGTGCCAGTAGTTTCCGACTAGCGGGAGGGATGGTGGAGACCCAGTACTTC,CASSFRLAGGMVETQYF
TRBV6-1,-,few,TRBJ2-5,TGTGCCAGCAGCCCCGGGTCTATGGGGACCCAGTACTTC,CASSPGSMGTQYF
TRBV15,TRBD1,-,TRBJ1-4,TGTGCCACCAGCAGAGATATAGGACAGGGCCCCAGTAATGAAAAACTGTTTTTT,CATSRDIGQGPSNEKLFF
TRBV2,-,-,TRBJ1-6,TGTGCCAGCACGATGGAACAGGGAATGAATTCACCCCTCCACTTT,CASTMEQGMNSPLHF
TRBV13,-,-,TRBJ1-1,TGTGCCAGCAGCTCCTTAGGCAGCGCGATCACTGAAGCTTTCTTT,CASSSLGSAITEAFF
TRBV7-3,-,-,TRBJ2-2,TGTGCCAGCAGCTTAAGCAGGGAAAACGGGGAGCTGTTTTTT,CASSLSRENGELFF
TRBV27,-,-,TRBJ2-1,TGTGCCAGCAGTTTATTATCTTGGCAGGGGCCCCACAATGAGCAGTTCTTC,CASSLLSWQGPHNEQFF
TRBV5-1,-,many,TRBJ2-7,TGCGCCAGCAGCTCCTCAGGGGTCGAGCAGTACTTC,CASSSSGVEQYF
TRBV2,-,-,TRBJ2-1,TGTGCCAGCAGACTAGGTCTCTACAATGAGCAGTTCTTC,CASRLGLYNEQFF
TRBV7-3,-,once,TRBJ1-2,TGTGCCAGCAGCTTAGCTTCCGGGGTTGGCTACACCTTC,CASSLASGVGYTF
TRBV2,-,-,TRBJ1-5,TGTGCCAGCAGTCGGGGGGGGGCAAATAGCAATCAGCCCCAGCATTTT,CASSRGGANSNQPQHF
TRBV15,-,-,TRBJ1-1,TGTGCCACCAGCAGTTTATTTTCGAACACTGAAGCTTTCTTT,CATSSLFSNTEAFF
TRBV9,-,-,TRBJ2-5,TGTGCCAGTAGTATCGGGGGCTTTCTTCAAGAGACCCAGTACTTC,CASSIGGFLQETQYF
TRBV18,-,-,TRBJ1-2,TGTGCCAGCTCACCTTCGACAGGCAACCATGGCTACACCTTC,CASSPSTGNHGYTF
TRBV6-5,-,few,TRBJ1-2,TGTGCCAGCAGTTCAAAAAGGGGCTACACCTTC,CASSSKRGYTF
TRBV7-9,-,-,TRBJ1-1,TGTGCCAGCCGCCCATATATGAACACTGAAGCTTTCTTT,CASRPYMNTEAFF
TRBV5-1,TRBD1,-,TRBJ1-4,TGCGCCAGCAGCATACAACAGGGGACCCGGCGCGAAAAACTGTTTTTT,CASSIQQGTRREKLFF
TRBV28,-,-,TRBJ1-5,TGTGCCAGCAGTTTATTACAGGGACATCAGCCCCAGCATTTT,CASSLLQGHQPQHF
TRBV25-1,-,-,TRBJ2-3,TGTGCCAGCAGTGATCCGTACACAGATACGCAGTATTTT,CASSDPYTDTQYF
TRBV9,TRBD2,-,TRBJ2-5,TGTGCCAGCAGCGTTGGGACTAGCGGCCAAGAGACCCAGTACTTC,CASSVGTSGQETQYF
TRBV5-1,-,-,TRBJ1-4,TGCGCCAGCAGCCCGTACTGGCCTAATGAAAAACTGTTTTTT,CASSPYWPNEKLFF
TRBV6-5,TRBD1,-,TRBJ1-1,TGTGCCAGCAGTTACTCTCAGGGGGGTTTGTTCGCTTTCTTT,CASSYSQGGLFAFF
TRBV30,-,-,TRBJ1-6,TGTGCCATTTCAAGAGATAATTCACCCCTCCACTTT,CAISRDNSPLHF
TRBV2,-,-,TRBJ2-7,TGTGCCAGCAGTGGAGACAGGTTCTCCTACGAGCAGTACTTC,CASSGDRFSYEQYF
TRBV6-1,-,-,TRBJ2-3,TGTGCCAGCAGGGAGCCGGGACCCAGCACAGATACGCAGTATTTT,CASREPGPSTDTQYF
TRBV7-2,-,-,TRBJ2-5,TGTGCCAGCAGCTTTAACAGCGGAGAAGAGACCCAGTACTTC,CASSFNSGEETQYF
TRBV4-3,-,few,TRBJ2-1,TGCGCCAGCAGCCAAGAGTACGGGGACTACAATGAGCAGTTCTTC,CASSQEYGDYNEQFF
TRBV30,TRBD1,few,TRBJ1-4,TGTGCCTGGACCTGGACAGGGCGGGGTGGAAAACTGTTTTTT,CAWTWTGRGGKLFF
TRBV5-1,-,-,TRBJ2-5,TGCGCCAGCAGCTTTTCTAAAGAGACCCAGTACTTC,CASSFSKETQYF
TRBV18,-,-,TRBJ2-7,TGTGCCAGCAAGGGGAGCTTAACCTACGAGCAGTACTTC,CASKGSLTYEQYF
TRBV2,TRBD2,-,TRBJ2-7,TGTGCCAGCAGGCCGAGCGGGAGCATTAACGAGCAGTACTTC,CASRPSGSINEQYF